This T cell receptor (beta chain) was sequenced in a study of T-cell memory formation after mild COVID-19. The length of the CDR3 is 13 residues. V lost 5 bases to trimming and J lost 4 bases; unmatched junction nucleotides: 2. CDR1 and CDR2 from the germline V gene are SEHNR and FQNEAQ (reference sequence). Findings of the study overall: Mainly in CM and EM were contracting CD4+ clones; CD8+ were in EMRA.

MiXCR, run by TCRdb on the 5' RACE reads, gives a single entry per CDR3 protein. The data hold 450,000 or so distinct CDR3 sequences, with nearly 25% observed a single time. The sample holds a few counts of this clonotype. Antigen specificity is unknown. This TCR was recovered from an adult woman who had mild COVID-19 (a few samples of this study predate the infection). Cell type and time point are not known. The chain recombines TRBV7-9 with TRBJ1-2; 9 bases fit TRBD1. Sequenced input: PBMCs or a T cell subset sorted from them (not recorded which). This chain's CDR3 is CASSHRGLYGYTF. The CDR3 region has the DNA TGTGCCAGCAGCCACAGGGGGCTCTATGGCTACACCTTC.